This T cell receptor (beta chain) originates from a study of blood T cell repertoires in COVID-19. The table came from immunoSEQ multiplex PCR; TCRdb's copy has only in-frame clones and leaves some out. The table records 80,000 to 100,000 clones, about 89% of them present only once. The receptor was isolated from a human donor with active COVID-19. The donor label of this sample is uncertain. Source material: peripheral blood.

CDR3 bases: TGTGCCAGCTCTCTCAACTCGGGAGGGTCGAACACCGGGGAGCTGTTTTTT. It yields the protein CASSLNSGGSNTGELFF. The rearrangement joins TRBV18 to TRBJ2-2; 8 bases map to TRBD2. The germline V gene encodes CDR1 KGHSH and CDR2 LQKENI. The V segment lost 6 bases and the J segment 0 bases; nucleotides outside the gene matches: 9. This CDR3 region has 17 residues.